Listed below are T cell receptor beta chains from one sample, sequenced in a study of blood T cell repertoires in COVID-19. Clones were sequenced by immunoSEQ multiplex PCR, and TCRdb holds only the in-frame ones, with some missing. There are 60,000 to 85,000 clones in the sample; 70% to 90% occur only once, and roughly 9.8% lies in the top ten. The sequenced material came from peripheral blood. Source of these receptors: a man aged 55 to 69 with COVID-19, enrolled during active disease. CDR3s include the opening cysteine and the closing phenylalanine or tryptophan.

v_call: TRBV5-1
cdr3_length: 15
j_call: TRBJ1-2
cdr3_aa: CASSLSPGRDDGYTF

v_call: TRBV6-2/TRBV6-3
cdr3_length: 15
j_call: TRBJ1-1
cdr3_aa: CASSPQGGPNTEAFF

v_call: TRBV28
cdr3_length: 14
j_call: TRBJ2-2
cdr3_aa: CASSLVGLVGELFF

v_call: TRBV7-2
cdr3_length: 12
j_call: TRBJ2-3
cdr3_aa: CASSGQTDTQYF

v_call: TRBV5-1
cdr3_length: 16
j_call: TRBJ2-7
cdr3_aa: CASSLLAALTSYEQYF

v_call: TRBV6-5
cdr3_length: 15
j_call: TRBJ1-2
cdr3_aa: CASRKGGPRGYGYTF

v_call: TRBV18
cdr3_length: 14
j_call: TRBJ1-2
cdr3_aa: CASSPDRGNYGYTF

v_call: TRBV2
cdr3_length: 14
j_call: TRBJ2-2
cdr3_aa: CASRADQDTGELFF

v_call: TRBV10-1
cdr3_length: 18
j_call: TRBJ1-6
cdr3_aa: CASRSCLGPSSYNSPLHF

v_call: TRBV18
cdr3_length: 14
j_call: TRBJ1-1
cdr3_aa: CASSPITSNTEAFF

v_call: TRBV7-2
cdr3_length: 15
j_call: TRBJ2-1
cdr3_aa: CASSLASGRTNEQFF

v_call: TRBV7-9
cdr3_length: 13
j_call: TRBJ1-2
cdr3_aa: CASSLHETSGYTF

v_call: TRBV10-1
cdr3_length: 14
j_call: TRBJ2-2
cdr3_aa: CASSGTENTGELFF

v_call: TRBV10-3
cdr3_length: 12
j_call: TRBJ2-7
cdr3_aa: CAISQGAYEQYF

v_call: TRBV28
cdr3_length: 14
j_call: TRBJ1-1
cdr3_aa: CAIRGEGLNTEAFF